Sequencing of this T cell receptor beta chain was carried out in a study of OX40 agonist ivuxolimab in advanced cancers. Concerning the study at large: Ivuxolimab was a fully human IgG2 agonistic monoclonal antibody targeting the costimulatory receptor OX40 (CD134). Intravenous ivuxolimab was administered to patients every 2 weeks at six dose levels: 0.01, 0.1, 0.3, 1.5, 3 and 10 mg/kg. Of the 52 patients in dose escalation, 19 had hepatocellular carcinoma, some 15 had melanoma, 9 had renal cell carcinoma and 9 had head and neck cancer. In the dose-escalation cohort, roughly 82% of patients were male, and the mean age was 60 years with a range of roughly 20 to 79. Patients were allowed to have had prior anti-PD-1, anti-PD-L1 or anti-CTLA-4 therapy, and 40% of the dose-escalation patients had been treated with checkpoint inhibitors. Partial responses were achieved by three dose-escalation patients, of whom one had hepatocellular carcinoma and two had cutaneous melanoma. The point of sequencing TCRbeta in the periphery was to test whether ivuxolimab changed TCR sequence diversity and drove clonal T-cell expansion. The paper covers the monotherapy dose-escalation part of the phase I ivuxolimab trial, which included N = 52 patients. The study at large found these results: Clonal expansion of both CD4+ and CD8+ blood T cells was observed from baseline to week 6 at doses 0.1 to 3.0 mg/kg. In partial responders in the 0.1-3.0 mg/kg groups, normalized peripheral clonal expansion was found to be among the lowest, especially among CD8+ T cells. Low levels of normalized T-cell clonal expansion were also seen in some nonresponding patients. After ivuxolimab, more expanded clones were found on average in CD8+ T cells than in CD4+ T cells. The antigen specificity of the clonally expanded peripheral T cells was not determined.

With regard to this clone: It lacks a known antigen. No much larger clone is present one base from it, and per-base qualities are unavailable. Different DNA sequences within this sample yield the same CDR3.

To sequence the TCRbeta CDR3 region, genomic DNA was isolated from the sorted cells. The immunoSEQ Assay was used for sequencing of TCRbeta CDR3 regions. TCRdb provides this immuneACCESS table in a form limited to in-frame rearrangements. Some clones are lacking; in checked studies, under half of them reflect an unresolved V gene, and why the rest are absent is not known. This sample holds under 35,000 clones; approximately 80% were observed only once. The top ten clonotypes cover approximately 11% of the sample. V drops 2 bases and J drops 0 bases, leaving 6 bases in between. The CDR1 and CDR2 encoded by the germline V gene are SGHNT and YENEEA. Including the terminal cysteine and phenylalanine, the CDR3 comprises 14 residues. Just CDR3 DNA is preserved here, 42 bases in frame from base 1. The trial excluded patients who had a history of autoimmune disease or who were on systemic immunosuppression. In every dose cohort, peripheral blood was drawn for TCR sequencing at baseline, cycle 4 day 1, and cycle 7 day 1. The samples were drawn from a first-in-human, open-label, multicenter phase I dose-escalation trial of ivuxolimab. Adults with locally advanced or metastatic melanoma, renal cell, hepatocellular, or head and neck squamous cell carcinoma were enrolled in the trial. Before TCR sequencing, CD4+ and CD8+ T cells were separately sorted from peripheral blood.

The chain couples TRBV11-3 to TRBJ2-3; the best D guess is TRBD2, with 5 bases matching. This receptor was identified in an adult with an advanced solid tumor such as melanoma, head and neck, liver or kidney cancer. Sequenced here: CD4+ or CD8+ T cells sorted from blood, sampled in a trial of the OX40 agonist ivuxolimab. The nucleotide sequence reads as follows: TGTGCCAGCAGCTTAACTAGTAGCACAGATACGCAGTATTTT. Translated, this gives CASSLTSSTDTQYF.